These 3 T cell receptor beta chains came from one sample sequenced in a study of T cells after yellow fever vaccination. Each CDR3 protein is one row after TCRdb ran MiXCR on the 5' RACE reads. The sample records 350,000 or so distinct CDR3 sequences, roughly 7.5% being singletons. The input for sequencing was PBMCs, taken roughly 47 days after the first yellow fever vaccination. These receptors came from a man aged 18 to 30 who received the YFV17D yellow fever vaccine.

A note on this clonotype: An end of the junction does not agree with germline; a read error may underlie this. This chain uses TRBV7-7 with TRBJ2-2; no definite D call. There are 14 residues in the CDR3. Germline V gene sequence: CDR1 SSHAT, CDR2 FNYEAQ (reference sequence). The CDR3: CASTRYDETGELFF. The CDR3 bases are TGTGCTAGCACCCGATATGACGAAACCGGGGAGCTGTTTTTT.

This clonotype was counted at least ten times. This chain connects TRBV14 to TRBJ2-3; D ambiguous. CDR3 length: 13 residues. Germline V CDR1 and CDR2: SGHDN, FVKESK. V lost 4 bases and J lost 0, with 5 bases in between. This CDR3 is CASSRRSTDTQYF. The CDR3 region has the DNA TGTGCCAGCAGCCGAAGGAGCACAGATACGCAGTATTTT.

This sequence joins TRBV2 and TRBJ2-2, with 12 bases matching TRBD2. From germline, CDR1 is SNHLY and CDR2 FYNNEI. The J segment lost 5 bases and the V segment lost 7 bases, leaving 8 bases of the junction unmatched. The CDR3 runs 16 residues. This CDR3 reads CASILAGGPGTGELFF. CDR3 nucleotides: TGTGCCAGCATTCTAGCGGGGGGGCCGGGAACCGGGGAGCTGTTTTTT.